The 29 T cell receptor beta chains in this list originate from one sample, sequenced in a study of blood T cell repertoires in COVID-19. Profiling relied on immunoSEQ multiplex PCR, and the TCRdb table lists in-frame clones only, not all of them. The repertoire includes around 100,000 clones, about 85% of them detected once, and around 2% sits in the top ten. The sample was peripheral blood. The receptors here all came from a human donor in a cohort sampled during active COVID-19.

The V gene is TRBV7-3, the J gene TRBJ2-3; a possible D gene is TRBD1 (6 bases). Germline-derived CDR1 and CDR2 are SGHTA and FQGTGA. The CDR3 is made up of 13 amino acids. V lost 5 bases to trimming and J lost 4 bases, with 10 bases between them. The CDR3 sequence is CASSRGQSDTQYF. The CDR3 DNA reads as TGTGCCAGCAGCCGTGGACAGTCAGATACGCAGTATTTT.

The chain combines TRBV5-1 with TRBJ1-2, with TRBD1 as a possible D gene (5 bases). This CDR3 has 15 amino acids. V gave up 6 bases and J gave up 4 bases, with 19 bases separating them. From germline, CDR1 is SGHRS and CDR2 YFSETQ. The CDR3 sequence is CASTATASSTYGYTF. The CDR3 nucleotides are TGCGCCAGCACCGCGACAGCATCTTCTACCTATGGCTACACCTTC.

This CDR3 reads CASSLRAGGLRYQETQYF. The CDR3 coding sequence is TGTGCCAGCAGTTTGCGGGCGGGGGGGCTGCGGTACCAAGAGACCCAGTACTTC. J is TRBJ2-5 and V is TRBV28, with 9 bases matching TRBD2. CDR1 is MDHEN and CDR2 is SYDVKM in the germline V gene. This CDR3 contains 18 residues. J was trimmed by 0 bases and V by 3 bases; bases with no gene match: 11.

The V call is TRBV11-2, the J call TRBJ2-7; 7 nucleotides match TRBD2. V shed 4 bases, J shed 0 bases, and the junction held 12 bases outside the gene matches. The CDR3 has 17 amino acids. The germline gives CDR1 SGHAT, CDR2 FQNNGV. The CDR3 loop reads CASSSLRTSASSYEQYF. The CDR3 DNA sequence: TGTGCCAGCAGCTCTTTAAGAACTAGCGCCAGCTCCTACGAGCAGTACTTC.

The V and J genes are TRBV28 and TRBJ2-3; a possible D gene is TRBD2 (5 bases). Germline CDR1 reads MDHEN; CDR2 reads SYDVKM. V lost 2 bases, J lost 1 base, and 10 bases lay in between. This CDR3 has 15 residues. CDR3 nucleotides: TGTGCCAGCAGTTTAAGCGGCAGCCGCACAGATACGCAGTATTTT. As protein: CASSLSGSRTDTQYF.

J is TRBJ2-7 and V is TRBV18; TRBD1 aligns across 11 bases. V lost 5 bases and J lost 0; bases outside the gene matches: 3. The CDR3 runs 15 residues. The germline V gene encodes CDR1 KGHSH and CDR2 LQKENI. The CDR3 protein is CASSAGTGGSYEQYF. The CDR3 bases are TGTGCCAGCTCAGCCGGGACAGGGGGCTCCTACGAGCAGTACTTC.

This clone appeared once. V gene TRBV6-6 combines with J gene TRBJ2-5, with no clear D. The CDR3 is 16 residues long. CDR1 and CDR2 (germline): MNHNY, SVGAGI (reference sequence). Between the trimmed V and J ends, which lost 2 bases and 3 bases, there was a span of 16 bases. CDR3 region: CASSYNSPRIEETQYF. CDR3 DNA: TGTGCCAGCAGTTACAACTCTCCCCGAATCGAAGAGACCCAGTACTTC.

The rearrangement uses TRBV3-1 (or the pseudogene TRBV3-2) and TRBJ2-2, with a weak D call TRBD2 (6 bases). Germline assignment: CDR1 LGHDT and CDR2 YNNKEL (reference sequence). The CDR3 sequence is 14 residues long. The V end lost 8 bases, the J end lost 2 bases, and 12 bases lay between the germline ends. CDR3 sequence: CASGGVFNTGELFF. The CDR3 coding sequence is TGTGCCAGCGGAGGGGTGTTCAACACCGGGGAGCTGTTTTTT.

The genes are TRBV20-1 and TRBJ2-5; 7 bases align to TRBD2. Germline V gene lookup returns CDR1 DFQATT and CDR2 SNEGSKA (reference sequence). V lost 3 bases to trimming and J lost 7 bases; unmatched junction nucleotides: 14. The length of the CDR3 is 15 residues. The CDR3 loop reads CSASPAGFGSSTQYF. CDR3 bases: TGCAGTGCTAGTCCAGCGGGATTCGGCAGTTCGACCCAGTACTTC.

CDR3 protein: CASSFAGTGELFF. The DNA of the CDR3 is TGTGCCAGCAGTTTCGCAGGGACCGGGGAGCTGTTTTTT. This chain uses TRBV12-3 or TRBV12-4 with TRBJ2-2, with a weak D call TRBD1 (5 bases). Trimming shortened V by 3 bases and J by 5 bases, and 7 bases separated the two germline ends. The CDR3 is made up of 13 amino acids.

This clone was detected once. The CDR3: CASSLGGRSTDTQYF. In DNA, the CDR3 is TGTGCCAGCAGCCTGGGGGGGCGGAGCACAGATACGCAGTATTTT. The chain is built from TRBV3-1 (or the pseudogene TRBV3-2) and TRBJ2-3, with D maybe TRBD2 (7 bases). This CDR3 is built from 15 residues. V lost 4 bases, J lost 0 bases, and 11 bases lay in between. Germline V gives CDR1 LGHDT, CDR2 YNNKEL (reference sequence).

The chain carries TRBV3-1 (or the pseudogene TRBV3-2) and TRBJ2-5, with 7 bases identical to TRBD2. This CDR3 spans 14 amino acids. Germline-derived CDR1 and CDR2 are LGHDT and YNNKEL (reference sequence). Trimming removed 0 bases from V and 9 bases from J; junction bases left unmatched: 7. The CDR3 region is CASSQDGPGRAQYF. The CDR3 coding sequence is TGTGCCAGCAGCCAAGATGGACCGGGGAGGGCCCAGTACTTC.

The rearrangement uses TRBV4-2 and TRBJ2-5; D is perhaps TRBD1 (7 bases). V was clipped by 4 bases and J by 2 bases, with 14 bases between them. The germline gives CDR1 LGHNA, CDR2 YNFKEQ. The CDR3 has 15 residues. The CDR3 loop reads CASSRQGGAQETQYF. In DNA, the CDR3 is TGTGCCAGCAGCCGGCAGGGGGGTGCGCAAGAGACCCAGTACTTC.

As DNA, the CDR3 is TGTGCCAGCCAGACGGGACAGGAGAACTATGGCTACACCTTC. This translates into CASQTGQENYGYTF. The rearrangement joins TRBV28 to TRBJ1-2; 8 bases line up with TRBD1. Germline trimming cut 8 bases from V and 2 bases from J; bases unmatched to any gene: 7. This CDR3 region has 14 residues. Germline CDR1 is MDHEN and CDR2 is SYDVKM.

This clone was detected once. The chain employs TRBV25-1 and TRBJ2-5, with a possible D match to TRBD2 (5 bases). This CDR3 comprises 18 residues. Germline-derived CDR1 and CDR2 are MGHDK and SYGVNS. V was shortened by 2 bases and J by 4 bases, with 23 bases between the two germline ends. DNA of the CDR3: TGTGCCAGCAGTGAACAGTCCCTCGGGTGGACTCCTCGAGAGACCCAGTACTTC. Translating it yields CASSEQSLGWTPRETQYF. Full variable domain (outside the CDR3, taken from reference TRBV25-1 and TRBJ2-5): EADIYQTPRYLVIGTGKKITLECSQTMGHDKMYWYQQDPGMELHLIHYSYGVNSTEKGDLSSESTVSRIRTEHFPLTLESARPSHTSQYLCASSEQSLGWTPRETQYFGPGTRLLVL.

The rearrangement uses TRBV5-1 and TRBJ2-5; 7 bases map to TRBD2. This CDR3 region has 15 residues. Germline V CDR1 and CDR2: SGHRS, YFSETQ. Unmatched junction bases numbered 9, after V lost 2 bases and J lost 5 bases. CDR3 DNA: TGCGCCAGCAGCTTTGGAAGGGACTACTCCGAGACCCAGTACTTC. Its protein product is CASSFGRDYSETQYF.

This clone was seen a single time. The chain links TRBV7-6 to TRBJ2-1; 7 positions agree with TRBD2. The CDR3 extends over 15 amino acids. The J segment lost 4 bases and the V segment lost 3 bases, leaving 6 bases of the junction unmatched. Germline V CDR1 and CDR2: SGHVS, FNYEAQ. Written as DNA, the CDR3 is TGTGCCAGCAGCTTTTCTGGCGGGGGATACAATGAGCAGTTCTTC. It yields the protein CASSFSGGGYNEQFF. The whole variable domain, filled in from reference TRBV7-6 and TRBJ2-1, reads GAGVSQSPRYKVTKRGQDVALRCDPISGHVSLYWYRQALGQGPEFLTYFNYEAQQDKSGLPNDRFSAERPEGSISTLTIQRTEQRDSAMYRCASSFSGGGYNEQFFGPGTRLTVL.

This chain joins TRBV4-1 and TRBJ2-2; the match to TRBD2 covers 7 bases. Germline CDR1 MGHRA, CDR2 YSYEKL. V lost 4 bases, J lost 4 bases, and 15 bases stayed unmatched. The CDR3 loop spans 18 amino acids. CDR3 nucleotides: TGCGCCAGCAGCCGCCGACGGGAGGACTTCGGGGGCACCGGGGAGCTGTTTTTT. It encodes CASSRRREDFGGTGELFF.

The chain uses TRBV29-1 and TRBJ1-1; D unclear. Germline V gives CDR1 SQVTM, CDR2 ANQGSEA. The CDR3 is 13 residues long. V lost 4 bases and J 2 bases, leaving 11 bases between the germline ends. Here the CDR3 DNA reads TGCAGCGTTGTTCCGGTGAGCAACACTGAAGCTTTCTTT. Translation gives CSVVPVSNTEAFF.

V usage is TRBV4-2 and J usage is TRBJ2-3, with 11 bases matching TRBD2. The germline gives CDR1 LGHNA, CDR2 YNFKEQ. The CDR3 covers 18 residues. V was pared by 0 bases and J by 3 bases, with 8 bases of the junction left unmatched. The CDR3, as DNA: TGTGCCAGCAGCCAAGATCCCCAAACTAGCGGGGGTACAGATACGCAGTATTTT. It encodes CASSQDPQTSGGTDTQYF.

The chain recombines TRBV18 with TRBJ1-4, with D hard to call. V gave up 2 bases and J gave up 0 bases, with 10 bases separating them. Per the germline V gene, CDR1 is KGHSH and CDR2 is LQKENI. The CDR3 is 16 amino acids. The DNA for the CDR3 is TGTGCCAGCTCACCATTAACTCTTGCAACTAATGAAAAACTGTTTTTT. Its translation is CASSPLTLATNEKLFF. Filled out from reference TRBV18 and TRBJ1-4, the complete variable domain reads NAGVMQNPRHLVRRRGQEARLRCSPMKGHSHVYWYRQLPEEGLKFMVYLQKENIIDESGMPKERFSAEFPKEGPSILRIQQVVRGDSAAYFCASSPLTLATNEKLFFGSGTQLSVL.

This clone was seen just once. V usage is TRBV9 and J usage is TRBJ2-1, with D possibly being TRBD2 (6 bases). Germline V gene sequence: CDR1 SGDLS, CDR2 YYNGEE. Trimming took off 4 bases at V and 9 bases at J, with 17 bases between the two ends. The CDR3 is 14 residues long. This CDR3 reads CASSSYPSVGEQFF. DNA for the CDR3: TGTGCCAGCAGCTCATACCCTAGCGTAGGTGAGCAGTTCTTC.

The chain combines TRBV5-4 with TRBJ2-5; the D gene is possibly TRBD2 (6 bases). V was clipped by 7 bases and J by 5 bases, with 12 bases between them. Germline V CDR1 and CDR2: SGHNT, YYREEE (reference sequence). The CDR3 extends over 12 amino acids. CDR3 bases: TGTGCCAGCGGGGGGACGTGGGAGACCCAGTACTTC. It yields the protein CASGGTWETQYF. The whole variable domain, filled in from reference TRBV5-4 and TRBJ2-5, reads ETGVTQSPTHLIKTRGQQVTLRCSSQSGHNTVSWYQQALGQGPQFIFQYYREEENGRGNFPPRFSGLQFPNYSSELNVNALELDDSALYLCASGGTWETQYFGPGTRLLVL.

This clone was counted only a few times. The chain employs TRBV27 and TRBJ2-5; perhaps TRBD2 as D (6 bases). V dropped 4 bases and J dropped 5 bases, with 20 bases sitting between them. The V gene's germline CDR1 is MNHEY and CDR2 SMNVEV (reference sequence). This CDR3 has 16 amino acids. Here the CDR3 DNA reads TGTGCCAGCAGTTCCACCTGGACTACCTCTGGTGAGACCCAGTACTTC. Protein sequence: CASSSTWTTSGETQYF.

CDR3: CASSSGQYTGELFF. DNA of the CDR3: TGTGCCAGCAGCTCGGGACAGTACACCGGGGAGCTGTTTTTT. V is TRBV7-9 and J is TRBJ2-2; 7 bases match TRBD1. J lost 3 bases, V lost 4 bases, and 2 bases had no gene match. Germline lookup yields CDR1 SEHNR and CDR2 FQNEAQ (reference sequence). This CDR3 spans 14 amino acids.

The chain carries TRBV29-1 and TRBJ2-3, with 7 bases identical to TRBD1. The CDR3 is 16 amino acids. V dropped 1 base and J dropped 5; count of bases not matched to a gene: 12. Germline V gene sequence: CDR1 SQVTM, CDR2 ANQGSEA. CDR3 bases: TGCAGCGTTGAAGGTACCGACGAGGGGGCCGGAGATACGCAGTATTTT. Its translation is CSVEGTDEGAGDTQYF.

CDR3 DNA: TGTGCCAGCAGAGCACAGGGGAACACTGAAGCTTTCTTT. This gives the protein CASRAQGNTEAFF. The chain employs TRBV2 and TRBJ1-1; a possible D gene is TRBD1 (6 bases). The length of the CDR3 is 13 residues. Germline lookup yields CDR1 SNHLY and CDR2 FYNNEI. Trimming left V 6 bases short and J 1 base short, with 9 bases between.

This clone turned up a few times. This chain uses TRBV7-9 with TRBJ2-7; 10 bases agree with TRBD1. With 6 bases clipped from V and 5 bases from J, the junction kept 4 bases outside the gene matches. CDR3 length equals 13 residues. Per germline, CDR1 SEHNR and CDR2 FQNEAQ (reference sequence). Written as DNA, the CDR3 is TGTGCCAGCAGGGAAGGGACAGGGGACGAGCAGTACTTC. Protein: CASREGTGDEQYF.

A few counts support this clone. The V and J genes are TRBV30 and TRBJ2-5, with a weak D call TRBD2 (6 bases). This CDR3 has 14 amino acids. V was pared by 1 base and J by 3 bases, with 12 bases between. Per germline, CDR1 GTSNPN and CDR2 SVGIG (reference sequence). The CDR3 loop is CAWSGGERKETQYF. In nucleotides, the CDR3 is TGTGCCTGGAGTGGGGGGGAGCGGAAAGAGACCCAGTACTTC.